This TCR beta chain was documented in a study of T cells in Graves' hyperthyroidism and ophthalmopathy. Notes on this clonotype: The antigen is unknown.

What was amplified from RNA transcripts were TCR beta CDR3 regions. The TCR CDR3 was amplified in a first-round RT-PCR using the HTBI primer set. TCRdb re-called the multiplex PCR reads with MiXCR, one entry per CDR3 protein. Among hundreds of thousands of distinct CDR3 sequences listed, 14% to 15% were seen once. The study's findings and limits: Blood also held most thyroid clonotypes expanded beyond 0.001. Using 13 V-J features, a model discriminated ophthalmopathy from stable hyperthyroidism.

Germline lookup yields CDR1 MNHNS and CDR2 SASEGT. This CDR3 has 17 amino acids. The ends were cut back, 5 bases at V and 2 bases at J, with 19 bases in the middle. The V gene is TRBV6-1, the J gene TRBJ1-5; D possibly corresponds to TRBD1 (6 bases). The receptor was isolated from a woman aged 35 to 49 with Graves' ophthalmopathy. Sample: blood. The CDR3: CASSPTGYSLGNQPQHF. The CDR3, as DNA: TGTGCCAGCAGTCCTACAGGGTACTCATTAGGCAATCAGCCCCAGCATTTT.